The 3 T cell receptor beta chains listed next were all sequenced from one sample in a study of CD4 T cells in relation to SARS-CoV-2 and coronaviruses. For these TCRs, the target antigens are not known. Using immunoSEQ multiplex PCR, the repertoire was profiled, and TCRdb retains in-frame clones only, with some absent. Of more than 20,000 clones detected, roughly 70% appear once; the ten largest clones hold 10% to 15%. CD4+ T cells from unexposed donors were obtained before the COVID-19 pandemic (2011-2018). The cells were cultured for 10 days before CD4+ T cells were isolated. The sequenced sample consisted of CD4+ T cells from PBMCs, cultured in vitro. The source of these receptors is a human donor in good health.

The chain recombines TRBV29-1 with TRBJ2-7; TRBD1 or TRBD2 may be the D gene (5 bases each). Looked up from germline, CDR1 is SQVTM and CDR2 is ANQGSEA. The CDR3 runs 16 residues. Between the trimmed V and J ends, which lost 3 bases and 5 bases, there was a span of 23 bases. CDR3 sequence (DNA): TGCAGCGTTGACGTATCCGCGGGCAGGGCTGAAAACGAGCAGTACTTC. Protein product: CSVDVSAGRAENEQYF.

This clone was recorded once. This chain's CDR3 is CASSYERDTQYF. DNA of the CDR3: TGTGCCAGCAGTTACGAGCGGGATACGCAGTATTTT. The chain joins TRBV6-2 or TRBV6-3 to TRBJ2-3; D is possibly TRBD2 (5 bases). V lost 2 bases, J lost 6 bases, and 6 bases lay in between. Germline V CDR1 and CDR2: MNHEY, SVGEGT. CDR3 length equals 12 residues.

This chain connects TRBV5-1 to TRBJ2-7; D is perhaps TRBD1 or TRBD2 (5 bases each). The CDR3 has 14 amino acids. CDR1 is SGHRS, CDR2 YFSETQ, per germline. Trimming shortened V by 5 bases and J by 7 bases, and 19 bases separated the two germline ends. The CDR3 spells CASRRTPAVLEQYF. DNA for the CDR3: TGCGCCAGCAGACGGACACCAGCGGTTTTAGAGCAGTACTTC.